This TCR beta chain emerged from a study of T cells expressing NK-cell markers. The overall study: Obtained from sorted CD3+CD56+NKG2C+, CD3+CD56+NKG2C- and CD3+CD56-NKG2C+ T cells were the TCR beta repertoires. General study points: Also leading the CD3+CD56-NKG2C+ fraction in several donors were these clonotypes. HCMV specificity of the expanded NKG2C+ T cell clones was not established.

Details on this clonotype: The antigen remains unidentified.

Germline lookup yields CDR1 MRHNA and CDR2 SNTAGT. The CDR3 runs 15 residues. UMI-tagged 5'RACE template switching yielded the TCR beta cDNA. No DNA is given; TCRdb re-called the 5' RACE reads and lists each CDR3 protein once. This table holds 350,000 to 400,000 distinct CDR3 sequences. Sequencing was done on a sample of blood T cells: a sorted CD56 or NKG2C T cell subset, CD4+ or CD8+ T cells, or bulk PBMC T cells (not recorded which). The J gene is TRBJ2-2, the V gene TRBV6-4; TCRdb names TRBD1, which stays unverified in the absence of DNA. The source of this sequence is a woman aged 50 to 60 in good health. The CDR3 here is CASSRDLANTGELFF.